These T cell receptor beta chains were read from a single sample in a study of T cells after yellow fever vaccination. Each CDR3 protein is one row after TCRdb ran MiXCR on the 5' RACE reads. Of more than 90,000 distinct CDR3 sequences listed, 5.5% to 8% are singletons. Sequencing was performed on CD4+ T cells sorted from PBMCs, taken about 49 days after the first yellow fever vaccination. Receptors originate from a man between 18 and 35 years old who received the YFV17D yellow fever vaccine. Each CDR3 is given with its conserved first and last residue. A D gene is named only where the DNA matches it firmly. The size entry is marked missing in some rows and otherwise reads once, few, many or a size class.

J gene | V gene | clone size | D gene | CDR3 protein | CDR3 DNA
TRBJ1-1 | TRBV19 | . | TRBD1 | CVSSIIPGQGRAEAFF | TGTGTCAGTAGTATTATCCCGGGACAGGGAAGGGCTGAAGCTTTCTTT
TRBJ2-7 | TRBV4-3 | many | . | CASSQRYPGGGLGYEQYF | TGCGCCAGCAGCCAAAGATACCCTGGGGGGGGCCTTGGCTACGAGCAGTACTTC
TRBJ1-1 | TRBV6-5 | many | . | CASSDSDTEAFF | TGTGCCAGCAGTGACTCTGACACTGAAGCTTTCTTT
TRBJ2-1 | TRBV5-5 | many | . | CASSLVVGPSYNEQFF | TGTGCCAGCAGCTTGGTCGTGGGCCCCTCCTACAATGAGCAGTTCTTC
TRBJ2-7 | TRBV20-1 | . | . | CSARKGGGYEQYF | TGCAGTGCCCGTAAGGGGGGGGGCTACGAGCAGTACTTC
TRBJ1-1 | TRBV7-2 | many | TRBD1 | CASSFAGDRGRGAEAFF | TGTGCCAGCAGCTTCGCGGGGGACAGGGGACGGGGAGCTGAAGCTTTCTTT
TRBJ2-4 | TRBV4-3 | many | . | CASSQDLGDVAKNIQYF | TGCGCCAGCAGCCAAGATCTGGGGGACGTGGCCAAAAACATTCAGTACTTC
TRBJ2-7 | TRBV15 | many | . | CATSRDPGGGYEQYF | TGTGCCACCAGCAGAGATCCCGGGGGCGGCTACGAGCAGTACTTC
TRBJ2-2 | TRBV7-2 | . | . | CASSSPKGHTGELFF | TGTGCCAGCAGCTCCCCGAAGGGACACACCGGGGAGCTGTTTTTT
TRBJ1-4 | TRBV12-3/TRBV12-4 | many | . | CASSLENEKLFF | TGTGCCAGCAGTTTAGAGAATGAAAAACTGTTTTTT
TRBJ2-2 | TRBV6-1 | many | . | CASSDAGGELFF | TGTGCCAGCAGTGACGCAGGGGGGGAGCTGTTTTTT
TRBJ1-5 | TRBV6-5 | many | . | CASSRGGGSGQPQHF | TGTGCCAGCAGCCGGGGTGGGGGATCGGGACAGCCCCAGCATTTT
TRBJ1-6 | TRBV7-8 | . | . | CASSLGGLSPLHF | TGTGCCAGCAGCTTAGGGGGGTTATCACCCCTCCACTTT
TRBJ2-2 | TRBV29-1 | many | . | CSVQPWAGELFF | TGCAGCGTTCAGCCGTGGGCCGGGGAGCTGTTTTTT
TRBJ1-4 | TRBV12-3/TRBV12-4 | many | . | CASSLPTNGEKLFF | TGTGCCAGCAGTCTACCGACGAACGGTGAAAAACTGTTTTTT
TRBJ1-5 | TRBV20-1 | many | TRBD1 | CSARDMTGANQPQHF | TGCAGTGCTAGAGATATGACAGGGGCAAATCAGCCCCAGCATTTT
TRBJ1-1 | TRBV4-3 | many | . | CASSRDRDGGAFF | TGCGCCAGCAGCCGGGACCGGGACGGGGGAGCTTTCTTT
TRBJ2-2 | TRBV20-1 | . | . | CSARAWQGDTGELFF | TGCAGTGCTAGAGCCTGGCAGGGTGACACCGGGGAGCTGTTTTTT
TRBJ2-1 | TRBV6-2/TRBV6-3 | many | . | CASAKGNEQFF | TGTGCCAGCGCTAAGGGCAATGAGCAGTTCTTC
TRBJ1-6 | TRBV18 | few | TRBD1 | CASSDTGTGNSPLHF | TGTGCCAGCTCAGACACCGGGACAGGGAATTCACCCCTCCACTTT
TRBJ2-7 | TRBV7-2 | many | . | CASSSFGGSPLYEQYF | TGTGCCAGCAGCTCCTTCGGAGGTAGCCCCCTCTACGAGCAGTACTTC
TRBJ1-1 | TRBV6-1 | . | TRBD1 | CASRDERGLAITEAFF | TGTGCCAGCAGGGATGAAAGGGGGCTAGCGATCACTGAAGCTTTCTTT
TRBJ2-1 | TRBV7-2 | . | . | CASSLAGTASVGEQFF | TGTGCCAGCAGCTTAGCGGGGACCGCATCGGTCGGTGAGCAGTTCTTC
TRBJ1-4 | TRBV5-6 | many | . | CASSRPGPGDEKLFF | TGTGCCAGCAGCCGGCCGGGGCCAGGGGATGAAAAACTGTTTTTT
TRBJ1-2 | TRBV11-1 | few | . | CASSLGADYYGYTF | TGTGCCAGCAGCTTAGGGGCGGACTACTATGGCTACACCTTC
TRBJ2-3 | TRBV23-1 | many | TRBD2 | CASSQSGQRGADTQYF | TGCGCCAGCAGTCAATCGGGCCAGCGGGGGGCAGATACGCAGTATTTT
TRBJ2-5 | TRBV4-3 | many | . | CASSQLPGSETQYF | TGCGCCAGCAGCCAACTACCAGGGTCCGAGACCCAGTACTTC
TRBJ1-5 | TRBV12-3/TRBV12-4 | many | . | CASSLGRGSNQPQHF | TGTGCCAGCAGTTTAGGTCGAGGGAGCAATCAGCCCCAGCATTTT
TRBJ2-2 | TRBV4-1 | many | TRBD1 | CASSQGDRVTGELFF | TGCGCCAGCAGCCAAGGGGACAGGGTGACCGGGGAGCTGTTTTTT
TRBJ2-1 | TRBV7-9 | many | . | CASSTLREDNEQFF | TGTGCCAGCAGCACCCTCCGGGAAGATAATGAGCAGTTCTTC
TRBJ2-1 | TRBV7-8 | . | . | CASNLVVGESFF | TGTGCCAGCAACTTAGTGGTGGGGGAGTCGTTCTTC
TRBJ1-2 | TRBV7-2 | few | . | CASSFGAVHYGYTF | TGTGCCAGCAGCTTCGGGGCGGTTCACTATGGCTACACCTTC
TRBJ2-3 | TRBV5-1 | many | . | CASTGDAGTRYF | TGCGCCAGCACCGGGGACGCGGGGACACGGTATTTT
TRBJ2-6 | TRBV11-1 | . | TRBD1 | CASSIRSGTGLSGANVLTF | TGTGCCAGCAGCATAAGATCCGGGACAGGGCTCTCTGGGGCCAACGTCCTGACTTTC
TRBJ1-2 | TRBV7-8 | . | . | CASSMRGANYGYTF | TGTGCCAGCAGCATGAGGGGAGCTAACTATGGCTACACCTTC
TRBJ1-3 | TRBV9 | many | . | CASSTQSSGNTIYF | TGTGCCAGCAGCACGCAGAGCTCTGGAAACACCATATATTTT
TRBJ2-3 | TRBV12-3/TRBV12-4 | many | TRBD2 | CASSLVNSGAAQYF | TGTGCCAGCAGTTTAGTTAATAGCGGGGCCGCGCAGTATTTT
TRBJ2-6 | TRBV6-1 | many | . | CASSIRGGSTSGANVLTF | TGTGCCAGCAGTATCAGGGGGGGATCCACCTCTGGGGCCAACGTCCTGACTTTC
TRBJ1-5 | TRBV12-3/TRBV12-4 | many | TRBD1 | CASRDRVVQPQHF | TGTGCCAGCCGGGACAGGGTAGTTCAGCCCCAGCATTTT
TRBJ1-6 | TRBV7-8 | many | . | CASSGGAGNSPLHF | TGTGCCAGCAGCGGGGGGGCAGGAAATTCACCCCTCCACTTT
TRBJ2-2 | TRBV4-1 | many | . | CASSQDRGAGELFF | TGCGCCAGCAGCCAAGATCGCGGGGCCGGGGAGCTGTTTTTT
TRBJ2-3 | TRBV4-3 | many | TRBD1 | CASSHSGTGTDTQYF | TGCGCCAGCAGCCACTCCGGGACAGGCACAGATACGCAGTATTTT
TRBJ2-3 | TRBV6-2/TRBV6-3 | many | . | CASSQTDTQYF | TGTGCCAGCAGTCAAACAGATACGCAGTATTTT
TRBJ2-7 | TRBV5-1 | medium-sized | TRBD1 | CASSFGQGSEQYF | TGCGCCAGCAGCTTTGGACAGGGCAGCGAGCAGTACTTC
TRBJ2-1 | TRBV5-4 | . | TRBD1 | CASSFPQGAKSRHNEQFF | TGTGCCAGCAGCTTCCCACAGGGGGCAAAATCAAGGCACAATGAGCAGTTCTTC
TRBJ1-6 | TRBV7-8 | . | TRBD1 | CASSTRTGQNSPLHF | TGTGCCAGCAGCACCCGGACAGGCCAAAATTCACCCCTCCACTTT
TRBJ2-3 | TRBV27 | many | . | CASSTRGATQYF | TGTGCCAGCAGTACACGGGGGGCTACGCAGTATTTT
TRBJ1-2 | TRBV20-1 | . | . | CSARDLRYGYTF | TGCAGTGCTAGAGATCTCCGGTATGGCTACACCTTC
TRBJ2-1 | TRBV5-6 | many | . | CASSLLQVYNEQFF | TGTGCCAGCAGCTTGCTACAAGTCTACAATGAGCAGTTCTTC
TRBJ2-2 | TRBV7-8 | . | TRBD1 | CASSLFFGTGDTGELFF | TGTGCCAGCAGCTTGTTCTTTGGGACAGGGGACACCGGGGAGCTGTTTTTT